This record covers a single T cell receptor beta chain. Its antigen is undetermined. TCRdb's table, derived via immunoSEQ multiplex PCR, lists solely in-frame clones and lacks some. In the table there are 200,000 to 250,000 clones, approximately 94% of which are singletons. The source of the sample is a study of T cell responses to AZD1222 COVID-19 vaccine. Overall study results and limits: Donor demographics were predominantly white British with a female majority; clonal diversity may be underestimated. Repertoire samples came only from after the peak T cell response.

The CDR3 extends over 15 amino acids. The ends were cut back, 1 base at V and 4 bases at J, with 16 bases in the middle. The germline V gene has CDR1 SQVTM and CDR2 ANQGSEA. The specimen comprised peripheral blood, sampled 28 days after the second dose of the MenACWY control vaccine. The rearrangement joins TRBV29-1 to TRBJ1-1, with a weak D call TRBD1 (5 bases). This sequence was found in an adult who received the MenACWY meningococcal vaccine as a control. CDR3 in DNA: TGCAGCGTTGAAGGATACAGGTCGGGGGGCACTGAAGCTTTCTTT. Translating gives CSVEGYRSGGTEAFF.